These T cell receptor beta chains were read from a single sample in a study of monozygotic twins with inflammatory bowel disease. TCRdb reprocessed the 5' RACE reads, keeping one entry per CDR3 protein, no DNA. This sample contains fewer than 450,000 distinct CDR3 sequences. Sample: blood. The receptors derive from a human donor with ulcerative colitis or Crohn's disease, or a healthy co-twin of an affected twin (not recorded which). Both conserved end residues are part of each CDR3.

CDR3 protein: CSARGADGGYTEAFF
J gene: TRBJ1-1
V gene: TRBV20-1

CDR3 protein: CASSLADSPLHF
J gene: TRBJ1-6
V gene: TRBV5-1

CDR3 protein: CASSQTGYNSPLHF
J gene: TRBJ1-6
V gene: TRBV12-3/TRBV12-4

CDR3 protein: CSARDTGENYEQYF
J gene: TRBJ2-7
V gene: TRBV20-1

CDR3 protein: CASSSSRFSYNEQFF
J gene: TRBJ2-1
V gene: TRBV3-1

CDR3 protein: CASRYTGGQQYF
J gene: TRBJ2-7
V gene: TRBV2

CDR3 protein: CASSLGINSYNSPLHF
J gene: TRBJ1-6
V gene: TRBV12-3/TRBV12-4

CDR3 protein: CSVVFGGGQETQYF
J gene: TRBJ2-5
V gene: TRBV29-1

CDR3 protein: CASSLSLPSGVVEQFF
J gene: TRBJ2-1
V gene: TRBV11-2

CDR3 protein: CASSLATGGLKTQYF
J gene: TRBJ2-5
V gene: TRBV7-9

CDR3 protein: CASSLALGGAQETQYF
J gene: TRBJ2-5
V gene: TRBV5-1

CDR3 protein: CASREGRGYNSPLHF
J gene: TRBJ1-6
V gene: TRBV12-3/TRBV12-4

CDR3 protein: CASSRMGRQGRGLNTEAFF
J gene: TRBJ1-1
V gene: TRBV6-2/TRBV6-3

CDR3 protein: CASSRDAVRSGNTIYF
J gene: TRBJ1-3
V gene: TRBV7-9

CDR3 protein: CATRDGGDRKTQYF
J gene: TRBJ2-5
V gene: TRBV24-1

CDR3 protein: CASSYPRRGVGNTGELFF
J gene: TRBJ2-2
V gene: TRBV6-5

CDR3 protein: CASSQDRAGHGGYTF
J gene: TRBJ1-2
V gene: TRBV3-1

CDR3 protein: CSARDQVRPNEKLFF
J gene: TRBJ1-4
V gene: TRBV20-1

CDR3 protein: CSARVTTDTQYF
J gene: TRBJ2-3
V gene: TRBV20-1

CDR3 protein: CASSQARNGYTF
J gene: TRBJ1-2
V gene: TRBV3-1

CDR3 protein: CAWNGNTGELFF
J gene: TRBJ2-2
V gene: TRBV30

CDR3 protein: CAISEMRVIEQFF
J gene: TRBJ2-1
V gene: TRBV10-3

CDR3 protein: CASSQPGLAMDTQYF
J gene: TRBJ2-3
V gene: TRBV14

CDR3 protein: CASSPGPQKTNEQFF
J gene: TRBJ2-1
V gene: TRBV19

CDR3 protein: CASSQVGQGYEQYF
J gene: TRBJ2-7
V gene: TRBV4-2

CDR3 protein: CASSLGLAGGLPMSF
J gene: TRBJ2-4
V gene: TRBV5-1

CDR3 protein: CASSSGQGKDEQFF
J gene: TRBJ2-1
V gene: TRBV18

CDR3 protein: CASSTKTGTITEAFF
J gene: TRBJ1-1
V gene: TRBV7-9

CDR3 protein: CASSLGAGKSQPQHF
J gene: TRBJ1-5
V gene: TRBV7-9

CDR3 protein: CASRPTGVSGANVLTF
J gene: TRBJ2-6
V gene: TRBV28

CDR3 protein: CASSHRTRVEETQYF
J gene: TRBJ2-5
V gene: TRBV18

CDR3 protein: CASSYVGGSNQPQHF
J gene: TRBJ1-5
V gene: TRBV6-5

CDR3 protein: CASSHLVSYEQYF
J gene: TRBJ2-7
V gene: TRBV5-1

CDR3 protein: CASSLGRGGRGYTF
J gene: TRBJ1-2
V gene: TRBV27

CDR3 protein: CSARDSGSSGELFF
J gene: TRBJ2-2
V gene: TRBV20-1

CDR3 protein: CASSPEGTGVRSYNEQFF
J gene: TRBJ2-1
V gene: TRBV4-3

CDR3 protein: CSARDRRATGELFF
J gene: TRBJ2-2
V gene: TRBV20-1

CDR3 protein: CASSSTGTPLSGANVLTF
J gene: TRBJ2-6
V gene: TRBV7-8

CDR3 protein: CASSLSQWGLAIHNEQFF
J gene: TRBJ2-1
V gene: TRBV11-1

CDR3 protein: CASSFGRGRNNEQFF
J gene: TRBJ2-1
V gene: TRBV11-1

CDR3 protein: CAISARHGTSGGNYEQYF
J gene: TRBJ2-7
V gene: TRBV10-3

CDR3 protein: CSASSGQGNYEQYF
J gene: TRBJ2-7
V gene: TRBV20-1

CDR3 protein: CASSRAGGSLNEQFF
J gene: TRBJ2-1
V gene: TRBV6-1

CDR3 protein: CASSLLSYEQYF
J gene: TRBJ2-7
V gene: TRBV12-3/TRBV12-4

CDR3 protein: CASSSNQFSNTEAFF
J gene: TRBJ1-1
V gene: TRBV7-6

CDR3 protein: CASSLARERETQYF
J gene: TRBJ2-5
V gene: TRBV7-8

CDR3 protein: CASSPRPGTSVTGELFF
J gene: TRBJ2-2
V gene: TRBV11-2

CDR3 protein: CSAAEGRVRQPQHF
J gene: TRBJ1-5
V gene: TRBV20-1

CDR3 protein: CSVDPGLNTEAFF
J gene: TRBJ1-1
V gene: TRBV29-1

CDR3 protein: CASSRDVNTEAFF
J gene: TRBJ1-1
V gene: TRBV7-9

CDR3 protein: CASSFSGAEQFF
J gene: TRBJ2-1
V gene: TRBV5-8

CDR3 protein: CSVERGTPPYEQYF
J gene: TRBJ2-7
V gene: TRBV29-1

CDR3 protein: CASTRSGAWETQYF
J gene: TRBJ2-5
V gene: TRBV7-8

CDR3 protein: CAWSVGTAYNEQFF
J gene: TRBJ2-1
V gene: TRBV30

CDR3 protein: CSVLGEGFAKNIQYF
J gene: TRBJ2-4
V gene: TRBV29-1

CDR3 protein: CASRRGQGYIQYF
J gene: TRBJ2-4
V gene: TRBV6-5

CDR3 protein: CASSQDRVTPLPNYGYTF
J gene: TRBJ1-2
V gene: TRBV4-3

CDR3 protein: CASSQDLLGLLYEQYF
J gene: TRBJ2-7
V gene: TRBV4-3

CDR3 protein: CASSPPTGGNYNEQFF
J gene: TRBJ2-1
V gene: TRBV28